Presented here are 21 T cell receptor beta chains from one specimen sequenced in a study of cytomegalovirus exposure and HLA in healthy donors. PCR primers comprised 60 Vbeta and 13 Jbeta primers. Assay used: immunoSEQ multiplex PCR; TCRdb lists only in-frame clones, some missing. Among some 200,000 clones listed, about 9% were seen once. Sequenced material: PBMCs. All receptors derive from a young woman in good health and CMV-seropositive.

This clone was observed a handful of times. The chain combines TRBV9 with TRBJ2-3; TRBD2 agrees at 11 bases. J was trimmed by 1 base and V by 0 bases; bases with no gene match: 16. The CDR3 contains 21 residues. Germline CDR1 reads SGDLS; CDR2 reads YYNGEE. The CDR3 sequence is CASSVGAGTSGFQRRTDTQYF. The CDR3 DNA reads TGTGCCAGCAGCGTAGGGGCCGGGACTAGCGGCTTTCAAAGGCGCACAGATACGCAGTATTTT.

The chain carries TRBV19 and TRBJ1-5; D is unresolved. The CDR3 is 12 amino acids. V was clipped by 7 bases and J by 7 bases, with 11 bases between them. The germline V gene has CDR1 LNHDA and CDR2 SQIVND (reference sequence). Here the CDR3 DNA reads TGTGCCAGTACGACCGCGGGGCAGCCCCAGCATTTT. Protein: CASTTAGQPQHF.

This clone was picked up a small number of times. This chain connects TRBV19 to TRBJ2-7; TRBD2 aligns across 7 bases. Germline lookup yields CDR1 LNHDA and CDR2 SQIVND (reference sequence). V shed 5 bases and J 7 bases; nucleotides not matched to a gene: 8. The CDR3 runs to 13 residues. As DNA, the CDR3 is TGTGCCAGTAGTCCCGGCGGGAGTCTGGAGCAGTACTTC. It is translated as CASSPGGSLEQYF.

The chain has TRBV6-1 and TRBJ2-3; TRBD2 aligns across 7 bases. The V gene end was trimmed by 6 bases and the J gene end by 4 bases; junction bases not matched to a gene: 10. This CDR3 has 15 residues. CDR1 and CDR2 (germline): MNHNS, SASEGT. As DNA, the CDR3 is TGTGCCAGCAGCCCGACTAGCCACCAATCAGATACGCAGTATTTT. Its translation: CASSPTSHQSDTQYF.

This sequence joins TRBV7-2 and TRBJ1-3; D possibly corresponds to TRBD1 (6 bases). The V end lost 6 bases, the J end lost 2 bases, and 11 bases lay between the germline ends. CDR1 is SGHTA and CDR2 is FQGNSA in the germline V gene. There are 14 residues in the CDR3. CDR3 loop: CASSPGAAGNTIYF. DNA for the CDR3: TGTGCCAGCAGTCCAGGGGCTGCTGGAAACACCATATATTTT.

This clone showed up just a few times. The chain joins TRBV29-1 to TRBJ2-2; D perhaps matches TRBD1 (6 bases). Per germline, CDR1 SQVTM and CDR2 ANQGSEA. The V gene lost 4 bases and the J gene lost 5 bases, with 11 bases spanning the gap. The CDR3 length is 13 residues. Here the CDR3 reads CSVGGLGTGELFF. The CDR3 DNA reads TGCAGCGTTGGGGGGCTGGGTACCGGGGAGCTGTTTTTT.

The table lists this clone with a few counts. The chain has TRBV7-9 and TRBJ2-5, with D perhaps matching TRBD2 (6 bases). The germline gives CDR1 SEHNR, CDR2 FQNEAQ (reference sequence). V dropped 5 bases and J dropped 2 bases, with 18 bases sitting between them. The CDR3 consists of 16 residues. The CDR3 coding sequence is TGTGCCAGCAGCCCCTCGCTGGGGAGGTTGCAAGAGACCCAGTACTTC. It is translated as CASSPSLGRLQETQYF. Looking up the rest from reference TRBV7-9 and TRBJ2-5 gives the full variable domain: DTGVSQNPRHKITKRGQNVTFRCDPISEHNRLYWYRQTLGQGPEFLTYFQNEAQLEKSRLLSDRFSAERPKGSFSTLEIQRTEQGDSAMYLCASSPSLGRLQETQYFGPGTRLLVL.

The rearrangement joins TRBV11-3 to TRBJ2-3, with 14 bases fitting TRBD2. Per the germline V gene, CDR1 is SGHNT and CDR2 is YENEEA. The CDR3 sequence is 15 residues long. V lost 4 bases, J lost 8 bases, and 5 bases stayed unmatched. DNA for the CDR3: TGTGCCAGCAGCTCCCGACTAGCGGGAGGGGGTACGCAGTATTTT. Its translation: CASSSRLAGGGTQYF.

The J gene is TRBJ2-2, the V gene TRBV29-1, with D unclear. The V end lost 3 bases, the J end lost 6 bases, and 5 bases lay between the germline ends. The CDR3 spans 11 residues. Germline CDR1 reads SQVTM; CDR2 reads ANQGSEA. The CDR3 sequence is CSVDGPGELFF. The CDR3 DNA follows: TGCAGCGTTGATGGGCCCGGGGAGCTGTTTTTT.

The gene calls are TRBV4-1 and TRBJ2-7; a possible D gene is TRBD2 (6 bases). The CDR3 consists of 18 residues. V lost 3 bases, J lost 0 bases, and 21 bases lay in between. Looked up from germline, CDR1 is MGHRA and CDR2 is YSYEKL. CDR3 coding DNA: TGCGCCAGCAGCCATTCCCGGGACTCCGGGCTTAGCTCCTACGAGCAGTACTTC. Its translation is CASSHSRDSGLSSYEQYF.

The chain joins TRBV6-1 to TRBJ1-5; D gene ambiguous. The CDR3 is 13 residues long. V was clipped by 5 bases and J by 5 bases, with 10 bases between them. Germline loops: CDR1 MNHNS, CDR2 SASEGT. CDR3 coding DNA: TGTGCCAGCAGTACCACGGCGGATCAGCCCCAGCATTTT. This codes for CASSTTADQPQHF.

The table lists this clone with a few counts. The V gene is TRBV19, the J gene TRBJ2-2; D not resolved. This CDR3 is built from 14 residues. Germline loops: CDR1 LNHDA, CDR2 SQIVND (reference sequence). The V end lost 6 bases, the J end lost 1 base, and 9 bases lay between the germline ends. This CDR3 reads CASSPTVNTGELFF. The CDR3 DNA reads TGTGCCAGTAGCCCTACAGTGAACACCGGGGAGCTGTTTTTT.

This clone was seen only a few times. At one end the junction does not follow the germline gene, possibly because of a read error. V is TRBV30 and J is TRBJ2-1; weak D call: TRBD2 (6 bases). The CDR3 is 14 residues long. Germline CDR1 GTSNPN, CDR2 SVGIG (reference sequence). CDR3 coding DNA: TGTGCCTGGAGTGTAGCGGGCTCCTACAATGCGCAGTTCTTC. Translation gives CAWSVAGSYNAQFF.

This clone was seen a few times. The rearrangement uses TRBV10-1 and TRBJ2-6; perhaps TRBD1 as D (5 bases). The CDR3 contains 16 residues. The germline V and J ends were trimmed by 10 bases and 0 bases, with 16 bases remaining between them. In germline, CDR1 is WNHNN, CDR2 SYGVQD (reference sequence). CDR3 nucleotides: TGCGCCACTGGTAGACAGAGACTCTCTGGGGCCAACGTCCTGACTTTC. It codes for CATGRQRLSGANVLTF.

V usage is TRBV5-1 and J usage is TRBJ2-1, with 10 bases fitting TRBD2. There are 15 residues in the CDR3. After removal of 1 base from V and 7 bases from J, the junction contained 5 bases not matched to a gene. CDR1 is SGHRS, CDR2 YFSETQ, per germline. As DNA, the CDR3 is TGCGCCAGCAGCTTGCCCCTAGCGGGGGCTAATGAGCAGTTCTTC. Amino acids: CASSLPLAGANEQFF.

The chain combines TRBV18 with TRBJ1-1, with 8 bases identical to TRBD1. With 5 bases clipped from V and 6 bases from J, the junction kept 5 bases outside the gene matches. There are 13 residues in the CDR3. Looked up from germline, CDR1 is KGHSH and CDR2 is LQKENI. The DNA of the CDR3 is TGTGCCAGCTCATCGGACAGGGCGTCTGAAGCTTTCTTT. It yields the protein CASSSDRASEAFF.

This clone was found a few times. Since the CDR3 does not end with the conserved phenylalanine or tryptophan, this likely comes from a read error. V usage is TRBV2 and J usage is TRBJ2-3; D possibly corresponds to TRBD2 (6 bases). Germline-derived CDR1 and CDR2 are SNHLY and FYNNEI. V lost 7 bases and J 0 bases, leaving 14 bases between the germline ends. CDR3 length: 15 residues. The CDR3 spells CASNGERASTDTQYV. For the CDR3, the DNA is TGTGCCAGCAATGGGGAGCGGGCGAGCACAGATACGCAGTATGTT.

The chain links TRBV6-1 to TRBJ2-5, with D maybe TRBD1 (6 bases). V lost 8 bases and J 3 bases, leaving 13 bases between the germline ends. Germline CDR1 MNHNS, CDR2 SASEGT. The length of the CDR3 is 13 residues. This chain's CDR3 is CASPDRLEETQYF. The CDR3 region has the DNA TGTGCCAGCCCCGACAGGTTAGAAGAGACCCAGTACTTC.

This clone was counted a few times. The J gene is TRBJ1-1, the V gene TRBV15; D gene ambiguous. V gave up 0 bases and J gave up 7 bases, with 9 bases separating them. The CDR3 has 13 residues. Germline values: CDR1 LNHNV, CDR2 YYDKDF (reference sequence). CDR3 loop: CATSRDVGDEAFF. In DNA form, the CDR3 reads TGTGCCACCAGCAGAGATGTAGGAGATGAAGCTTTCTTT.

This clone has just a few counts. The CDR3 loop reads CASNRERNPSYEQYF. Written as DNA, the CDR3 is TGTGCCAGCAACCGGGAGCGTAACCCTTCCTACGAGCAGTACTTC. The rearrangement joins TRBV2 to TRBJ2-7; D may be TRBD2 (6 bases). This CDR3 has 15 amino acids. Germline V gene lookup returns CDR1 SNHLY and CDR2 FYNNEI. Trimming stripped 7 bases from V and 1 base from J, with 17 bases between. The full variable domain, in which reference TRBV2 and TRBJ2-7 provide the parts outside the CDR3, is EPEVTQTPSHQVTQMGQEVILRCVPISNHLYFYWYRQILGQKVEFLVSFYNNEISEKSEIFDDQFSVERPDGSNFTLKIRSTKLEDSAMYFCASNRERNPSYEQYFGPGTRLTVT.

This clone was found a few times. The chain links TRBV11-3 to TRBJ2-1; 10 nucleotides line up with TRBD1. J was trimmed by 8 bases and V by 4 bases; bases with no gene match: 8. Germline lookup yields CDR1 SGHNT and CDR2 YENEEA. CDR3 length: 15 residues. The CDR3 loop is CASSSLGTGAHEQFF. As DNA, the CDR3 is TGTGCCAGCAGCTCCCTTGGGACAGGGGCCCATGAGCAGTTCTTC.